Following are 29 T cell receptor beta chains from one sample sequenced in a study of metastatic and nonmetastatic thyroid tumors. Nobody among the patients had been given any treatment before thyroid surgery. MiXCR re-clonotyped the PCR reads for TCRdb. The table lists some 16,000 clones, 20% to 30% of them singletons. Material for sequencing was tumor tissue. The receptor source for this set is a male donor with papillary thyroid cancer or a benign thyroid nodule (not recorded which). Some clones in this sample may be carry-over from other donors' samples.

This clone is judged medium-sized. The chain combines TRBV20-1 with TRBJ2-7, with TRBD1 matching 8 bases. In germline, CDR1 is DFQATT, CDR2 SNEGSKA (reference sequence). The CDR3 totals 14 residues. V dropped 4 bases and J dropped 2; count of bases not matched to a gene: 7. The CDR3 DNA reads TGCAGTGCTATAAGCACGGGACAGGCCTACGAGCAGTACTTC. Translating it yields CSAISTGQAYEQYF.

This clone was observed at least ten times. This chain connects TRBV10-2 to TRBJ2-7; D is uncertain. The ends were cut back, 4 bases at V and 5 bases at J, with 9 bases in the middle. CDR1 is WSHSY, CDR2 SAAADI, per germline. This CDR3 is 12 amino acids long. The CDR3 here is CASSALINEQYF. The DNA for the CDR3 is TGCGCCAGCAGTGCCCTTATAAACGAGCAGTACTTC.

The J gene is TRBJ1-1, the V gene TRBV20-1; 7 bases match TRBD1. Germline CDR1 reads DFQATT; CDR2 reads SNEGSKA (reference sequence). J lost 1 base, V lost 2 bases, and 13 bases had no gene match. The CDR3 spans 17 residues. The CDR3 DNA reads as TGCAGTGCTAGAACGAGTCAGGGGGGGCCCACGAACACTGAAGCTTTCTTT. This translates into CSARTSQGGPTNTEAFF.

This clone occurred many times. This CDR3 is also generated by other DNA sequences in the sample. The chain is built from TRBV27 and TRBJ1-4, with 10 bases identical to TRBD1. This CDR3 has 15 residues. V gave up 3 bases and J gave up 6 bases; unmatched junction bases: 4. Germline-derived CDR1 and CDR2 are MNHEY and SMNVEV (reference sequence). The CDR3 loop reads CASSLDRGRDEKLFF. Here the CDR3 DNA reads TGTGCCAGCAGTTTGGACAGGGGGAGGGATGAAAAACTGTTTTTT.

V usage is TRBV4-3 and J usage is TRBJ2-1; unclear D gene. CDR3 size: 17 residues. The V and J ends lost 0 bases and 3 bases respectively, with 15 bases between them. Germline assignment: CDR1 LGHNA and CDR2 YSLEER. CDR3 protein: CASSQDGVGRIYNEQFF. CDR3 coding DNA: TGCGCCAGCAGCCAAGATGGGGTTGGAAGGATCTACAATGAGCAGTTCTTC.

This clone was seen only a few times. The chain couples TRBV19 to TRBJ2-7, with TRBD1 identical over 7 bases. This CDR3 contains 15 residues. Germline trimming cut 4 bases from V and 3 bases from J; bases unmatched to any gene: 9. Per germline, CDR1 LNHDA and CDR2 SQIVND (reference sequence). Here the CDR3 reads CASSTRTGQHYEQYF. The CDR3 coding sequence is TGTGCCAGTAGTACAAGGACAGGACAACACTACGAGCAGTACTTC.

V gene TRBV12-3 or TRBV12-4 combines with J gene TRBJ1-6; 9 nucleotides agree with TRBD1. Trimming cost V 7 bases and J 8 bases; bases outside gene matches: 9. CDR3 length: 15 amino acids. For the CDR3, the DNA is TGTGCCAGCACCCCCCCGGGACAGGGCTATTCACCCCTCCACTTT. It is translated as CASTPPGQGYSPLHF.

The CDR3 reads CASSGSREFTGELFF. The CDR3 nucleotides are TGTGCCAGCAGTGGGTCGAGGGAGTTCACCGGGGAGCTGTTTTTT. The V gene is TRBV6-1, the J gene TRBJ2-2; D possibly corresponds to TRBD2 (5 bases). V lost 4 bases and J lost 4, with 13 bases in between. The CDR3 loop spans 15 amino acids. Germline values: CDR1 MNHNS, CDR2 SASEGT.

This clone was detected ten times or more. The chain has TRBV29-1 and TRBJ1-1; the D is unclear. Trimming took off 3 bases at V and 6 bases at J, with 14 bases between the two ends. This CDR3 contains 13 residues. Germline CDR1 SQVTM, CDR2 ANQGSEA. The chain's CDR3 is CSVDSPGFAEAFF. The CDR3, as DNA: TGCAGCGTTGATTCCCCGGGATTCGCTGAAGCTTTCTTT. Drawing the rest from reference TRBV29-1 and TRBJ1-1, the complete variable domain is SAVISQKPSRDICQRGTSLTIQCQVDSQVTMMFWYRQQPGQSLTLIATANQGSEATYESGFVIDKFPISRPNLTFSTLTVSNMSPEDSSIYLCSVDSPGFAEAFFGQGTRLTVV.

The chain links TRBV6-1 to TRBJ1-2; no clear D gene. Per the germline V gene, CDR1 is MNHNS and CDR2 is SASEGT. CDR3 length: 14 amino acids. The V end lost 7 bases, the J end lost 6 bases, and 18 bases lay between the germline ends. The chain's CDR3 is CASIPDLWVDGYTF. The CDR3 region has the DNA TGTGCCAGCATCCCTGATTTGTGGGTGGATGGCTACACCTTC.

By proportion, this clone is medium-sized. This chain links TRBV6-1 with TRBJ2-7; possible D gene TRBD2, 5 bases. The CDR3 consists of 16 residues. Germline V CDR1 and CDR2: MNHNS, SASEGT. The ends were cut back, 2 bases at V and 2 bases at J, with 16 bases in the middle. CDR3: CASSELRSGRTYEQYF. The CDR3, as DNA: TGTGCCAGCAGTGAATTAAGGTCTGGGAGAACCTACGAGCAGTACTTC.

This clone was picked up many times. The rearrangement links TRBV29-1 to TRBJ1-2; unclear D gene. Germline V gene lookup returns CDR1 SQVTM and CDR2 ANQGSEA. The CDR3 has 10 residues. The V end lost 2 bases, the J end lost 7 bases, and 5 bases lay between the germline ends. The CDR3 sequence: CSVETGGYTF. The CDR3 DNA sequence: TGCAGCGTTGAAACGGGTGGCTACACCTTC.

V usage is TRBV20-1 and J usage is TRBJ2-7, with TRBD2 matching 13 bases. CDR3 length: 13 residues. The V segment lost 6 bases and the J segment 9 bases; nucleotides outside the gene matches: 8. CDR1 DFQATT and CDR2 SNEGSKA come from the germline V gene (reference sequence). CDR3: CSAGTSGTLGQYF. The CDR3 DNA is TGCAGTGCCGGGACTAGCGGGACTCTGGGGCAGTACTTC.

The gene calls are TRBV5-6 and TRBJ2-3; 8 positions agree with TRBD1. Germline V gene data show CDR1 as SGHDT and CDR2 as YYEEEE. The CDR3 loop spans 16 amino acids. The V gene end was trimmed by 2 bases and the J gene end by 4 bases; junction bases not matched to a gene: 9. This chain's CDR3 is CASSFDRGSVADTQYF. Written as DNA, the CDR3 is TGTGCCAGCAGCTTCGACAGGGGTTCGGTCGCAGATACGCAGTATTTT.

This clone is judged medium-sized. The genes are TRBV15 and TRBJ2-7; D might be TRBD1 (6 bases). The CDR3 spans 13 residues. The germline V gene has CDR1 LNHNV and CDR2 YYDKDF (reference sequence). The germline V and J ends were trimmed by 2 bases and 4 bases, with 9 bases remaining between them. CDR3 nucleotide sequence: TGTGCCACCAGCAGACAGGGGAAGTACGAGCAGTACTTC. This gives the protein CATSRQGKYEQYF.

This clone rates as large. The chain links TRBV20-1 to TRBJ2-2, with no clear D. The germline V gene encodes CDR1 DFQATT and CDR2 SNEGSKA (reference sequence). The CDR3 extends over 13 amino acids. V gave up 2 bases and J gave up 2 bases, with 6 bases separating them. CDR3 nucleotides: TGCAGTGCTAGATACTCCAACACCGGGGAGCTGTTTTTT. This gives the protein CSARYSNTGELFF.

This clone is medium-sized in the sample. As DNA, the CDR3 is TGTGCCACCAGGGGTTTCGTAAATTCACCCCTCCACTTT. Translated, it gives CATRGFVNSPLHF. The chain combines TRBV28 with TRBJ1-6, with D perhaps TRBD1 (6 bases). Trimming stripped 10 bases from V and 7 bases from J, with 14 bases between. CDR1 is MDHEN and CDR2 is SYDVKM in the germline V gene. This CDR3 has 13 amino acids.

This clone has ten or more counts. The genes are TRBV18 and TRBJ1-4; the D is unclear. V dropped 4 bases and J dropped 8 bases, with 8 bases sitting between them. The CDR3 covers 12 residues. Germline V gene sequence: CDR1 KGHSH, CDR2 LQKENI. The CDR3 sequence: CASSRTKEKLFF. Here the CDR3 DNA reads TGTGCCAGCTCACGGACGAAGGAAAAACTGTTTTTT.

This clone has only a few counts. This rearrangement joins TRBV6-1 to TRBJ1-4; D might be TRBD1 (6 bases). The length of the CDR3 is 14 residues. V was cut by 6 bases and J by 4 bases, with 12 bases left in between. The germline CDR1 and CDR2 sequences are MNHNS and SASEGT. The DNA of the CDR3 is TGTGCCAGCAGGGTTGACAGGCATAATGAAAAACTGTTTTTT. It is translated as CASRVDRHNEKLFF.

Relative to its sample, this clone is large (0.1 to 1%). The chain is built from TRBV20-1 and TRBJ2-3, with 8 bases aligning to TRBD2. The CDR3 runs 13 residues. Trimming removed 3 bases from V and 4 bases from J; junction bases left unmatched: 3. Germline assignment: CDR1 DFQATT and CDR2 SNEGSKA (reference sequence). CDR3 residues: CSASGGASDTQYF. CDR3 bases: TGCAGTGCTAGCGGGGGGGCCTCAGATACGCAGTATTTT.

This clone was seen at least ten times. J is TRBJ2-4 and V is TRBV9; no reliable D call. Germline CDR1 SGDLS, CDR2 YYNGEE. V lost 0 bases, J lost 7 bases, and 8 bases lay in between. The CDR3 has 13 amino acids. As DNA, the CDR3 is TGTGCCAGCAGCGTAGATGGATTTAACATTCAGTACTTC. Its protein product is CASSVDGFNIQYF.

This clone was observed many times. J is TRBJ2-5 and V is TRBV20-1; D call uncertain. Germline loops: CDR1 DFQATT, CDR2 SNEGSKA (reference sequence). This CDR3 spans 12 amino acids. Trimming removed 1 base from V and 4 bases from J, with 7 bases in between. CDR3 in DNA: TGCAGTGCTAGAGTAGAGGTAGAGACCCAGTACTTC. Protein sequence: CSARVEVETQYF.

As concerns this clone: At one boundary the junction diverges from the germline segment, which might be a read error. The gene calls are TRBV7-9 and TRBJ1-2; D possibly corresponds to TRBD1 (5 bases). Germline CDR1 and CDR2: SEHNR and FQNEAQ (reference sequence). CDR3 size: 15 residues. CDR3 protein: CASSFRQHTNYGYTF. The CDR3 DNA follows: TGCGCCAGCAGCTTCCGACAGCATACTAACTATGGCTACACCTTC.

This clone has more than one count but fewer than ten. The CDR3 reads CATSDRQGRNQPQHF. In DNA form, the CDR3 reads TGTGCCACCAGTGACCGACAGGGGCGCAATCAGCCCCAGCATTTT. This sequence joins TRBV24-1 and TRBJ1-5; TRBD1 aligns across 8 bases. In germline, CDR1 is KGHDR, CDR2 SFDVKD. V shed 4 bases and J 2 bases; nucleotides not matched to a gene: 3. The CDR3 is 15 residues long.

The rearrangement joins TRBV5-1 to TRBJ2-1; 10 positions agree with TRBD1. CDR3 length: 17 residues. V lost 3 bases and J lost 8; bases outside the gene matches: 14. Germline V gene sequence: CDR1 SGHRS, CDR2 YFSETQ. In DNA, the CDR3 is TGCGCCAGCAGCTCGTCATTAGGGACAGGGGTGGTTGATGAGCAGTTCTTC. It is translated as CASSSSLGTGVVDEQFF.

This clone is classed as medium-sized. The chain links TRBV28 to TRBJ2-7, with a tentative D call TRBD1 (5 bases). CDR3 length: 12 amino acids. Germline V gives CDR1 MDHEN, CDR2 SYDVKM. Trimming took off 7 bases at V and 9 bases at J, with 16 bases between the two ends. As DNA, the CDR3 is TGTGCCAGCACCCCCCCAAGGGGTCCGCAGTACTTC. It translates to CASTPPRGPQYF.

This CDR3 is CSPQGGEQYF. In DNA form, the CDR3 reads TGCAGCCCCCAGGGGGGGGAGCAGTACTTC. The V gene is TRBV20-1, the J gene TRBJ2-7, with D perhaps being TRBD1 or TRBD2 (7 bases each). The CDR3 loop spans 10 amino acids. Germline V gene lookup returns CDR1 DFQATT and CDR2 SNEGSKA (reference sequence).

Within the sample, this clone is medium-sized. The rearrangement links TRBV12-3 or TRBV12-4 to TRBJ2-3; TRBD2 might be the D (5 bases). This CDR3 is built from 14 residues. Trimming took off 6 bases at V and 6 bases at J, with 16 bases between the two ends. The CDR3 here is CASSQKSGADTQYF. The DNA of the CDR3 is TGTGCCAGCAGCCAAAAGAGCGGAGCCGATACGCAGTATTTT.

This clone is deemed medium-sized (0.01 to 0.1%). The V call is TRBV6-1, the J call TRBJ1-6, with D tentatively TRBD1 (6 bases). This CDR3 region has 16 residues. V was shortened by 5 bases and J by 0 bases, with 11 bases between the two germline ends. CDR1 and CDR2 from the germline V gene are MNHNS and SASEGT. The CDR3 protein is CASSTTGSSYNSPLHF. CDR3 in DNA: TGTGCCAGCAGTACTACAGGGAGCTCCTATAATTCACCCCTCCACTTT.